This TCR beta chain was recovered during a study of shared clonotypes between healthy human individuals. Using immunoSEQ multiplex PCR, the repertoire was profiled, and TCRdb retains in-frame clones only, with some absent. The sample consists of roughly 1,000,000 clones, around 82% of them appearing once. A word on this clone: Its antigen is undetermined.

There were no recent acute infections or vaccinations among the donors, who were healthy HIV-negative adults. All participating donors were Caucasian adults from Nashville, Tennessee. The CDR3 is 15 residues long. Germline CDR1 reads SGHAT; CDR2 reads FQNNGV. Trimming removed 0 bases from V and 1 base from J, with 8 bases in between. Study findings and constraints: Researchers sampled blood only, noting tissue repertoires likely differ. Rarefaction gave evidence that sorted-subset sequencing remained incomplete despite large depth.

The clonotype originates from a man between 18 and 29 years old in good health. Some clones in this sample may be carry-over from other donors' samples. The sample comprised memory CD4+ T cells from PBMCs. Subset: CD45RA-negative fraction. The chain employs TRBV11-2 and TRBJ2-3, with D perhaps TRBD1 (5 bases). In DNA, the CDR3 is TGTGCCAGCAGCTTAGATAGACAGCGCACAGATACGCAGTATTTT. Residues: CASSLDRQRTDTQYF.